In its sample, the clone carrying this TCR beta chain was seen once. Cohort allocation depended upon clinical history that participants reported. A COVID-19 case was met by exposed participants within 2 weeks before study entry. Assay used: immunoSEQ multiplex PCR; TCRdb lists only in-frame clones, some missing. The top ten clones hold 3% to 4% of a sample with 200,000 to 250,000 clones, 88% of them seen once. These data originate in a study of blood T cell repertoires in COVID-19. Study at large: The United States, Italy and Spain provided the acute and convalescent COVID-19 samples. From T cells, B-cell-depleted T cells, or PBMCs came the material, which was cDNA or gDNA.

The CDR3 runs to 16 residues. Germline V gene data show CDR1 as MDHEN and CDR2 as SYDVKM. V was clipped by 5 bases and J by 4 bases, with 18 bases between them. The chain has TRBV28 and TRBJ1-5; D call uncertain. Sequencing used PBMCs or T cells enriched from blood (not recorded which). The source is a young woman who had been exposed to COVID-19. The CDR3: CASSIDKVPSNQPQHF. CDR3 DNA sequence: TGTGCCAGCAGTATAGACAAAGTACCCTCAAATCAGCCCCAGCATTTT. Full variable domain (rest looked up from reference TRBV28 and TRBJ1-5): DVKVTQSSRYLVKRTGEKVFLECVQDMDHENMFWYRQDPGLGLRLIYFSYDVKMKEKGDIPEGYSVSREKKERFSLILESASTNQTSMYLCASSIDKVPSNQPQHFGDGTRLSIL.